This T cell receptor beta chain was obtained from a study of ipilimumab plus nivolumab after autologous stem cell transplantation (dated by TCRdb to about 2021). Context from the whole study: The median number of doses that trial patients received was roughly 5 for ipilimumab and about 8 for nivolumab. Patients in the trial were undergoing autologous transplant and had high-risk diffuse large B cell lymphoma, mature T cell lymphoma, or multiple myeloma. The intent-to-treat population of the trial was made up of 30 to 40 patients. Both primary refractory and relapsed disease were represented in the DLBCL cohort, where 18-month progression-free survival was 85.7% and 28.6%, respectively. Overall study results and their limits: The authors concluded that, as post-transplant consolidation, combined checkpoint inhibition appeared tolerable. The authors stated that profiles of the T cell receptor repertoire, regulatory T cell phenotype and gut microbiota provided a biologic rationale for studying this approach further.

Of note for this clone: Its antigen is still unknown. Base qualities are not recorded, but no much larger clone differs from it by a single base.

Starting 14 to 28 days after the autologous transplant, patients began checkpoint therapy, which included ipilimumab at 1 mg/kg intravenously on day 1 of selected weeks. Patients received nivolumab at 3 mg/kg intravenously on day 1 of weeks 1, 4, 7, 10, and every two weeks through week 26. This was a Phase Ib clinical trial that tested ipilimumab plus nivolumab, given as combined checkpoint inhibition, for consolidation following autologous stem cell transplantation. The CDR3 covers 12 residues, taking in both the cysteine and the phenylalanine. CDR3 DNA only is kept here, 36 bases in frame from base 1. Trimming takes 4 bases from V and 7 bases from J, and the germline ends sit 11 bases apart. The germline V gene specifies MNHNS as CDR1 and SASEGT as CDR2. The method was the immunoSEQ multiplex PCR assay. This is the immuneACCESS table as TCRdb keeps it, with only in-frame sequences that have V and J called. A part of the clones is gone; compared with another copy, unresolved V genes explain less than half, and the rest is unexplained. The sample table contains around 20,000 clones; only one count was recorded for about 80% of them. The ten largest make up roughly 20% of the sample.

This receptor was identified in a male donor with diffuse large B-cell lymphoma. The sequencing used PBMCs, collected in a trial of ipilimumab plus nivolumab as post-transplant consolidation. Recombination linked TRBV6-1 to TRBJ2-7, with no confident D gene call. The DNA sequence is TGTGCCAGCAGTGCCCGTAAGCTTGAGCAGTACTTC. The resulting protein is CASSARKLEQYF.